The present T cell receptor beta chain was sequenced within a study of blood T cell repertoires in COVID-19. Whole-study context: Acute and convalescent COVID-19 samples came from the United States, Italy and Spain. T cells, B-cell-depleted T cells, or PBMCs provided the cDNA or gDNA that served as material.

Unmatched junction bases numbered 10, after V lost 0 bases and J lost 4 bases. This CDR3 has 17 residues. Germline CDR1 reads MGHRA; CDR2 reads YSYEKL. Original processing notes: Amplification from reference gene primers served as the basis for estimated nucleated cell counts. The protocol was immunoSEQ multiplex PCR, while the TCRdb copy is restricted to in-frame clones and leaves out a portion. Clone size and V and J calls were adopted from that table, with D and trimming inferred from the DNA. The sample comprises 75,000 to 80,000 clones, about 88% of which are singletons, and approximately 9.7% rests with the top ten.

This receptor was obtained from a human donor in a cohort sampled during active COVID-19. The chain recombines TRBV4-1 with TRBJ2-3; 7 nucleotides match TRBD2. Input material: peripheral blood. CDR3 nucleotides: TGCGCCAGCAGCCAAGATGGGCGGACTAGAGCATCAGATACGCAGTATTTT. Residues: CASSQDGRTRASDTQYF.